The 16 T cell receptor beta chains in this list originate from one sample, sequenced in a study of blood T cell repertoires in COVID-19. Clones were sequenced by immunoSEQ multiplex PCR, and TCRdb holds only the in-frame ones, with some missing. This sample has a few hundred thousand clones, with over 75% found just once. Sequencing was done on a sample of peripheral blood. The receptors originated from a human donor with COVID-19, enrolled during active disease. The donor label of this sample is uncertain.

This clone is a singleton in its sample. The V call is TRBV27, the J call TRBJ1-4, with D tentatively TRBD1 (6 bases). Per germline, CDR1 MNHEY and CDR2 SMNVEV (reference sequence). The CDR3 has 16 residues. The ends were cut back, 1 base at V and 6 bases at J, with 15 bases in the middle. As DNA, the CDR3 is TGTGCCAGCAGTTTATTTCGATTGGCAGGGGATGAAAAACTGTTTTTT. Its translation is CASSLFRLAGDEKLFF.

The CDR3: CASSQGQYRNTGELFF. CDR3 coding DNA: TGCGCCAGCAGCCAGGGACAGTATCGTAACACCGGGGAGCTGTTTTTT. J is TRBJ2-2 and V is TRBV4-3, with 7 nucleotides matching TRBD1. The CDR3 sequence is 16 residues long. The V and J ends lost 3 bases and 2 bases, in that order; junction bases with no gene match: 6. Germline CDR1 LGHNA, CDR2 YSLEER.

The gene calls are TRBV19 and TRBJ1-1; 11 bases are a match to TRBD1. From germline, CDR1 is LNHDA and CDR2 SQIVND (reference sequence). The CDR3 is 15 residues long. The ends lost 5 bases at V and 4 bases at J; junction bases unmatched: 6. The CDR3 reads CASSEDRGPTTEAFF. CDR3 DNA: TGTGCCAGTAGTGAGGACAGGGGGCCGACCACTGAAGCTTTCTTT.

The chain uses TRBV30 and TRBJ2-3; 10 bases agree with TRBD2. CDR1 and CDR2 (germline): GTSNPN, SVGIG (reference sequence). The CDR3 runs 15 residues. Trimming removed 2 bases from V and 2 bases from J; junction bases left unmatched: 4. The CDR3 nucleotides read TGTGCCTGGAGTAAACTAGCGGGAACCACAGATACGCAGTATTTT. It yields the protein CAWSKLAGTTDTQYF. Together with reference TRBV30 and TRBJ2-3, the CDR3 gives the full variable domain: SQTIHQWPATLVQPVGSPLSLECTVEGTSNPNLYWYRQAAGRGLQLLFYSVGIGQISSEVPQNLSASRPQDRQFILSSKKLLLSDSGFYLCAWSKLAGTTDTQYFGPGTRLTVL.

The chain combines TRBV27 with TRBJ1-4; 7 positions match TRBD1. The CDR3 loop spans 15 amino acids. Losses at the gene ends were 4 bases for V and 8 bases for J; bases not matched to a gene: 10. Per germline, CDR1 MNHEY and CDR2 SMNVEV (reference sequence). The CDR3 loop reads CASSSSTGFVEKLFF. The CDR3 nucleotides read TGTGCCAGCAGTTCCTCGACAGGGTTCGTAGAAAAACTGTTTTTT.

The chain employs TRBV6-5 and TRBJ1-1; no reliable D call. Germline V gene sequence: CDR1 MNHEY, CDR2 SVGAGI. Trimming removed 7 bases at V and 5 bases at J, with 14 bases between. The CDR3 runs 13 residues. The CDR3 DNA reads TGTGCCAGCAAGCAGGAGGTGGAAACTGAAGCTTTCTTT. Residues: CASKQEVETEAFF.

This rearrangement joins TRBV19 to TRBJ2-3; 13 bases align to TRBD2. Germline assignment: CDR1 LNHDA and CDR2 SQIVND (reference sequence). This CDR3 region has 17 residues. V lost 5 bases and J lost 2; bases outside the gene matches: 7. The CDR3 reads CASSSPGTSGNTDTQYF. DNA for the CDR3: TGTGCCAGTAGTTCACCCGGGACTAGCGGGAACACAGATACGCAGTATTTT.

The chain links TRBV4-2 to TRBJ1-2; weak D call: TRBD1 (6 bases). Trimming stripped 0 bases from V and 6 bases from J, with 14 bases between. Germline V lookup: CDR1 LGHNA, CDR2 YNFKEQ. This CDR3 is 15 amino acids long. The CDR3 bases are TGTGCCAGCAGCCAAGATTTGCAGGGGATTAATGGCTACACCTTC. It codes for CASSQDLQGINGYTF.

The V gene is TRBV5-1, the J gene TRBJ2-7; TRBD1 matches at 11 bases. Trimming took 3 bases from V and 5 from J; bases not matched to a gene: 7. In germline, CDR1 is SGHRS, CDR2 YFSETQ. This CDR3 is 15 amino acids long. CDR3 protein: CASSSGQGAHNEQYF. CDR3 in DNA: TGCGCCAGCAGCTCCGGACAGGGGGCGCACAACGAGCAGTACTTC.

The chain links TRBV3-1 (or the pseudogene TRBV3-2) to TRBJ1-1; 7 bases are shared with TRBD1. This CDR3 comprises 15 residues. CDR1 and CDR2 from the germline V gene are LGHDT and YNNKEL (reference sequence). J lost 5 bases, V lost 2 bases, and 8 bases had no gene match. CDR3 DNA sequence: TGTGCCAGCAGCCAACTACAGGGGAGGCGGACTGAAGCTTTCTTT. It yields the protein CASSQLQGRRTEAFF.

This chain connects TRBV9 to TRBJ2-2, with D maybe TRBD2 (5 bases). V lost 0 bases, J lost 5 bases, and 8 bases lay in between. The germline gives CDR1 SGDLS, CDR2 YYNGEE. The CDR3 is made up of 14 amino acids. CDR3 coding DNA: TGTGCCAGCAGCGTAGTACCGGGGACCGGGGAGCTGTTTTTT. This encodes CASSVVPGTGELFF.

This chain uses TRBV2 with TRBJ2-7; 12 bases are a match to TRBD1. This CDR3 contains 18 residues. V lost 6 bases to trimming and J lost 0 bases; unmatched junction nucleotides: 12. Per germline, CDR1 SNHLY and CDR2 FYNNEI. CDR3: CASRPRDRGLPSSYEQYF. The CDR3 DNA follows: TGTGCCAGCAGGCCTAGGGACAGGGGGCTTCCAAGCTCCTACGAGCAGTACTTC.

The genes are TRBV15 and TRBJ1-2; D perhaps matches TRBD1 (5 bases). Germline V lookup: CDR1 LNHNV, CDR2 YYDKDF (reference sequence). The CDR3 sequence is 13 residues long. Trimming took off 4 bases at V and 2 bases at J, with 8 bases between the two ends. The CDR3 DNA reads as TGTGCCACCAGCAACGACAGAAACTATGGCTACACCTTC. Amino acids: CATSNDRNYGYTF. Looking up the rest from reference TRBV15 and TRBJ1-2 gives the full variable domain: DAMVIQNPRYQVTQFGKPVTLSCSQTLNHNVMYWYQQKSSQAPKLLFHYYDKDFNNEADTPDNFQSRRPNTSFCFLDIRSPGLGDTAMYLCATSNDRNYGYTFGSGTRLTVV.

This rearrangement joins TRBV6-5 to TRBJ1-1, with 8 bases that match TRBD1. The V gene's germline CDR1 is MNHEY and CDR2 SVGAGI. CDR3 length equals 13 residues. Losses at the gene ends were 8 bases for V and 4 bases for J; bases not matched to a gene: 6. The CDR3 DNA reads TGTGCCAGCGCGGACAGGGTGGTCACTGAAGCTTTCTTT. Translating gives CASADRVVTEAFF.

This sequence joins TRBV7-2 and TRBJ2-1; 12 bases fit TRBD2. V dropped 3 bases and J dropped 5; count of bases not matched to a gene: 8. The CDR3 is 17 amino acids. Germline assignment: CDR1 SGHTA and CDR2 FQGNSA. The CDR3 coding sequence is TGTGCCAGCAGCTTCCCCGGGACTAGCGGGCGAGACAATGAGCAGTTCTTC. Translating it yields CASSFPGTSGRDNEQFF.

For this clone: One end of the junction is discordant with germline, which a read error may explain. The chain uses TRBV2 and TRBJ2-1, with a weak D call TRBD2 (6 bases). The V gene's germline CDR1 is SNHLY and CDR2 FYNNEI. The CDR3 totals 20 residues. The CDR3 region is CASREATGLSDSSSYNEQFF. The DNA of the CDR3 is TGTGCCAGCAGAGAAGCTACGGGACTTAGCGACTCCTCCTCCTACAATGAGCAGTTCTTC. The complete variable domain, with remaining parts taken from reference TRBV2 and TRBJ2-1, reads EPEVTQTPSHQVTQMGQEVILRCVPISNHLYFYWYRQILGQKVEFLVSFYNNEISEKSEIFDDQFSVERPDGSNFTLKIRSTKLEDSAMYFCASREATGLSDSSSYNEQFFGPGTRLTVL.